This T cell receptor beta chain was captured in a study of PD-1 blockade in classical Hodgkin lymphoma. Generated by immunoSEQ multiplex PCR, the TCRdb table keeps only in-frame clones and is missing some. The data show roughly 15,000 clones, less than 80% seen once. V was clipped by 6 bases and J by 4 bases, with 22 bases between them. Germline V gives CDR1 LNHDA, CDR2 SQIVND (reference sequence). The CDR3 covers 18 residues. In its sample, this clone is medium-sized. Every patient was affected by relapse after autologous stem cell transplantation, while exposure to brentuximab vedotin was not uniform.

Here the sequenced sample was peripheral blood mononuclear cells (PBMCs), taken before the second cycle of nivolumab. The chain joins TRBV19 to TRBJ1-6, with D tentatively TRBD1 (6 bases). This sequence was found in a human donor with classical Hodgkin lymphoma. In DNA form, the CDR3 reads TGTGCCAGTAGCACAGGGTACAAATTGGATTATTATAATTCACCCCTCCACTTT. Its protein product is CASSTGYKLDYYNSPLHF.